This T cell receptor (beta chain) is from a study of cytomegalovirus exposure and HLA in healthy donors. It was with 60 Vbeta and 13 Jbeta primers that the PCR ran. Profiled with immunoSEQ multiplex PCR; TCRdb holds only in-frame clones, not every one. Of tens of thousands of clones listed, nearly 70% are singletons. Per the germline V gene, CDR1 is MGHRA and CDR2 is YSYEKL. This CDR3 has 16 amino acids. Trimming at V came to 0 bases and at J to 7 bases, leaving 8 bases not matched to a gene. Sequences were obtained from PBMCs. The TCR originated in a woman aged 50 to 60 in good health and CMV-seropositive. The chain employs TRBV4-1 and TRBJ2-5, with 10 bases lining up with TRBD2. The CDR3 DNA is TGCGCCAGCAGCCAAGAGGGGTTGGCTAGCGGGAGGACCCAGTACTTC. Amino acids: CASSQEGLASGRTQYF.